This entry lists 28 T cell receptor beta chains sequenced from one sample in a study of OX40 agonist ivuxolimab in advanced cancers. The repertoire was sequenced with immunoSEQ multiplex PCR; TCRdb's copy has only in-frame clones and lacks some. Here the sample spans roughly 71,000 clones, about 88% being singletons. Sequenced here: CD4+ or CD8+ T cells sorted from blood, sampled in a trial of the OX40 agonist ivuxolimab. Receptor source: an adult with an advanced solid tumor such as melanoma, head and neck, liver or kidney cancer.

The CDR3 sequence: CASSPRSAQETQYF. The CDR3 DNA is TGTGCCAGCTCACCCCGATCGGCCCAAGAGACCCAGTACTTC. The chain uses TRBV18 and TRBJ2-5; D remains unclear. This CDR3 contains 14 residues. Trimming took 3 bases from V and 1 from J, leaving 9 bases between them. The germline V gene has CDR1 KGHSH and CDR2 LQKENI.

Details on this clone: Other DNA sequences in this specimen translate into the identical CDR3. CDR3 sequence: CASSPRRAVDTEAFF. Written as DNA, the CDR3 is TGTGCCAGCTCACCACGGCGGGCGGTGGACACTGAAGCTTTCTTT. The gene calls are TRBV18 and TRBJ1-1, with D unresolved. Trimming removed 1 base at V and 3 bases at J, with 12 bases between. Germline V lookup: CDR1 KGHSH, CDR2 LQKENI. The CDR3 runs 15 residues.

This clone has just a few counts. The chain joins TRBV5-5 to TRBJ1-2, with 9 positions matching TRBD1. In germline, CDR1 is SGHKS, CDR2 YYEKEE (reference sequence). V shed 0 bases and J 7 bases; nucleotides not matched to a gene: 4. The length of the CDR3 is 14 residues. CDR3: CASSLEQGAGGYTF. In DNA form, the CDR3 reads TGTGCCAGCAGCTTGGAACAGGGGGCTGGTGGCTACACCTTC.

The chain links TRBV11-3 to TRBJ1-1; 10 positions agree with TRBD1. CDR3 length equals 14 residues. V dropped 5 bases and J dropped 5; count of bases not matched to a gene: 5. Germline values: CDR1 SGHNT, CDR2 YENEEA. Written as DNA, the CDR3 is TGTGCCAGCAGCCCGGGACAGGGGAAGACTGAAGCTTTCTTT. It yields the protein CASSPGQGKTEAFF. Full variable domain (rest looked up from reference TRBV11-3 and TRBJ1-1): EAGVVQSPRYKIIEKKQPVAFWCNPISGHNTLYWYLQNLGQGPELLIRYENEEAVDDSQLPKDRFSAERLKGVDSTLKIQPAELGDSAVYLCASSPGQGKTEAFFGQGTRLTVV.

The chain uses TRBV15 and TRBJ1-1; no clear D gene. The V end was cut by 0 bases, the J end by 1 base, with 9 bases between. This CDR3 region has 15 residues. Per germline, CDR1 LNHNV and CDR2 YYDKDF (reference sequence). Here the CDR3 reads CATSRDGVRNTEAFF. Written as DNA, the CDR3 is TGTGCCACCAGCAGAGATGGGGTCCGGAACACTGAAGCTTTCTTT. The full variable domain, with the rest looked up from reference TRBV15 and TRBJ1-1, is DAMVIQNPRYQVTQFGKPVTLSCSQTLNHNVMYWYQQKSSQAPKLLFHYYDKDFNNEADTPDNFQSRRPNTSFCFLDIRSPGLGDTAMYLCATSRDGVRNTEAFFGQGTRLTVV.

The chain is built from TRBV29-1 and TRBJ1-2; D call uncertain. The CDR3 totals 13 residues. CDR1 and CDR2 from the germline V gene are SQVTM and ANQGSEA. V lost 1 base and J 8 bases, leaving 14 bases between the germline ends. CDR3 nucleotide sequence: TGCAGCGTTGAAGGACGGCGTGGGCGGGGCTACACCTTC. It specifies CSVEGRRGRGYTF.

The CDR3 region has the DNA TGTGCCAGCAGCTCGCTCTCATCAACAGGGCCCTATGGCTACACCTTC. Its translation is CASSSLSSTGPYGYTF. The chain links TRBV11-2 to TRBJ1-2; D is perhaps TRBD1 (6 bases). This CDR3 comprises 16 residues. Trimming shortened V by 4 bases and J by 4 bases, and 19 bases separated the two germline ends. CDR1 and CDR2 from the germline V gene are SGHAT and FQNNGV.

This clone was picked up a small number of times. The J gene is TRBJ1-1, the V gene TRBV25-1; D is unresolved. Germline V gene sequence: CDR1 MGHDK, CDR2 SYGVNS. With 2 bases removed from V and 1 base from J, the gap between germline ends came to 8 bases. The CDR3 spans 14 residues. The CDR3 region is CASSESGGNTEAFF. Here the CDR3 DNA reads TGTGCCAGCAGTGAAAGCGGCGGGAACACTGAAGCTTTCTTT.

The chain combines TRBV4-3 with TRBJ2-3; tentative D call: TRBD2 (6 bases). With 0 bases removed from V and 8 bases from J, the gap between germline ends came to 21 bases. Looked up from germline, CDR1 is LGHNA and CDR2 is YSLEER. The CDR3 has 17 amino acids. DNA for the CDR3: TGCGCCAGCAGCCAAGAAAAGGCGATGGAGGGAAGGTCTACGCAGTATTTT. It yields the protein CASSQEKAMEGRSTQYF.

This chain uses TRBV6-1 with TRBJ1-3; D might be TRBD1 (5 bases). The V end was cut by 8 bases, the J end by 1 base, with 12 bases between. The CDR3 covers 14 residues. Germline-derived CDR1 and CDR2 are MNHNS and SASEGT. This chain's CDR3 is CASGTLGSGNTIYF. CDR3 bases: TGTGCCAGCGGGACCCTGGGGTCTGGAAACACCATATATTTT.

The chain has TRBV6-1 and TRBJ2-2, with D maybe TRBD2 (6 bases). V lost 8 bases and J 4 bases, leaving 14 bases between the germline ends. Germline CDR1 and CDR2: MNHNS and SASEGT. This CDR3 has 14 amino acids. CDR3 protein: CASCPSVGTGELFF. CDR3 coding DNA: TGTGCCAGCTGCCCTAGCGTGGGCACCGGGGAGCTGTTTTTT.

The CDR3 sequence: CASSSGVGSGELFF. For the CDR3, the DNA is TGTGCCAGCAGCAGCGGGGTGGGCTCCGGGGAGCTGTTTTTT. The gene calls are TRBV6-1 and TRBJ2-2; 7 positions match TRBD2. From germline, CDR1 is MNHNS and CDR2 SASEGT. V was pared by 6 bases and J by 6 bases, with 7 bases of the junction left unmatched. This CDR3 region has 14 residues.

The chain is built from TRBV5-1 and TRBJ2-3; D gene unclear. In germline, CDR1 is SGHRS, CDR2 YFSETQ. Trimming left V 4 bases short and J 1 base short, with 10 bases between. The CDR3 extends over 14 amino acids. CDR3 nucleotide sequence: TGCGCCAGCAGCCTCCCAGGTGGCACAGATACGCAGTATTTT. Translation: CASSLPGGTDTQYF. Supplemented by reference TRBV5-1 and TRBJ2-3, the full variable domain reads KAGVTQTPRYLIKTRGQQVTLSCSPISGHRSVSWYQQTPGQGLQFLFEYFSETQRNKGNFPGRFSGRQFSNSRSEMNVSTLELGDSALYLCASSLPGGTDTQYFGPGTRLTVL.

In this sample, this clone turned up once. The chain couples TRBV6-6 to TRBJ1-4, with no clear D. Trimming removed 5 bases from V and 4 bases from J, with 11 bases in between. The CDR3 sequence is 14 residues long. In germline, CDR1 is MNHNY, CDR2 SVGAGI (reference sequence). DNA of the CDR3: TGTGCCAGCAGTACTGCAGCCGGTAATGAAAAACTGTTTTTT. The encoded protein is CASSTAAGNEKLFF.

V usage is TRBV9 and J usage is TRBJ2-5; 9 positions agree with TRBD2. The V segment lost 0 bases and the J segment 3 bases; nucleotides outside the gene matches: 6. The CDR3 is 16 residues long. Germline CDR1 reads SGDLS; CDR2 reads YYNGEE. Here the CDR3 DNA reads TGTGCCAGCAGCGTAGGTCCAGCGGGGGGTAAAGAGACCCAGTACTTC. This encodes CASSVGPAGGKETQYF.

This chain connects TRBV4-1 to TRBJ2-5, with D possibly called TRBD1 or TRBD2 (5 bases each). The CDR3 consists of 13 residues. Trimming stripped 4 bases from V and 4 bases from J, with 10 bases between. Germline V gives CDR1 MGHRA, CDR2 YSYEKL. In DNA form, the CDR3 reads TGCGCCAGCAGCCCGGGGCCGACAGAGACCCAGTACTTC. This sequence encodes CASSPGPTETQYF.

This chain joins TRBV28 and TRBJ2-2, with 8 bases identical to TRBD1. The CDR3 totals 13 residues. Looked up from germline, CDR1 is MDHEN and CDR2 is SYDVKM. After removal of 6 bases from V and 6 bases from J, the junction contained 3 bases not matched to a gene. CDR3 region: CASRRQGSGELFF. The CDR3 nucleotides are TGTGCCAGCAGGAGACAGGGGTCCGGGGAGCTGTTTTTT.

The chain links TRBV6-5 to TRBJ1-2; D is unresolved. Trimming took off 2 bases at V and 7 bases at J, with 14 bases between the two ends. The CDR3 has 14 amino acids. CDR1 is MNHEY, CDR2 SVGAGI, per germline. CDR3 bases: TGTGCCAGCAGTTACGACGGCTCGGGAGGTGGCTACACCTTC. As protein: CASSYDGSGGGYTF.

The chain combines TRBV28 with TRBJ2-1; the D gene is possibly TRBD1 (6 bases). This CDR3 is built from 15 residues. The germline V gene encodes CDR1 MDHEN and CDR2 SYDVKM. Trimming shortened V by 6 bases and J by 4 bases, and 16 bases separated the two germline ends. CDR3 loop: CASSPGQLLYNEQFF. Here the CDR3 DNA reads TGTGCCAGCAGCCCAGGACAGCTTTTATACAATGAGCAGTTCTTC.

The chain uses TRBV10-1 and TRBJ2-7, with D tentatively TRBD2 (5 bases). The germline CDR1 and CDR2 sequences are WNHNN and SYGVQD (reference sequence). Trimming left V 5 bases short and J 1 base short, with 9 bases between. The CDR3 runs 13 residues. DNA for the CDR3: TGCGCCAGCAGTAGTGGGGAGTCCTACGAGCAGTACTTC. Translating it yields CASSSGESYEQYF.

This CDR3 is CASSSADRYNEQFF. DNA for the CDR3: TGTGCCAGCAGCTCAGCAGACAGATACAATGAGCAGTTCTTC. This chain joins TRBV11-3 and TRBJ2-1, with D possibly being TRBD1 (5 bases). Germline CDR1 is SGHNT and CDR2 is YENEEA. V lost 4 bases and J 4 bases, leaving 11 bases between the germline ends. The CDR3 runs 14 residues.

The chain carries TRBV11-3 and TRBJ2-5, with TRBD2 matching 8 bases. Trimming at V came to 0 bases and at J to 5 bases, leaving 5 bases not matched to a gene. Germline V gene sequence: CDR1 SGHNT, CDR2 YENEEA. The CDR3 is 15 amino acids. In DNA, the CDR3 is TGTGCCAGCAGCTTAGAAGGACTAGCTTCGGAGACCCAGTACTTC. Translation gives CASSLEGLASETQYF.

The chain is built from TRBV7-9 and TRBJ2-1; perhaps D is TRBD1 or TRBD2 (5 bases each). Trimming left V 0 bases short and J 6 bases short, with 12 bases between. CDR1 is SEHNR, CDR2 FQNEAQ, per germline (reference sequence). This CDR3 is built from 15 residues. For the CDR3, the DNA is TGTGCCAGCAGCTTAGCCCGGGGCCCTCCCAATGAGCAGTTCTTC. Protein product: CASSLARGPPNEQFF.

This chain joins TRBV11-3 and TRBJ2-1; the match to TRBD2 covers 9 bases. The CDR3 covers 15 residues. With 5 bases clipped from V and 4 bases from J, the junction kept 6 bases outside the gene matches. The germline V gene encodes CDR1 SGHNT and CDR2 YENEEA. In DNA, the CDR3 is TGTGCCAGCAGCGGGGCTAGCGGGATGTACAATGAGCAGTTCTTC. This codes for CASSGASGMYNEQFF.

This clone has just one count. The chain is built from TRBV4-3 and TRBJ2-2; D is possibly TRBD1 (6 bases). V was pared by 1 base and J by 5 bases, with 11 bases between. Germline CDR1 is LGHNA and CDR2 is YSLEER. This CDR3 is 15 amino acids long. CDR3 nucleotides: TGCGCCAGCAGCCAAGCTGACAGGAGAACCGGGGAGCTGTTTTTT. Protein product: CASSQADRRTGELFF.

The chain has TRBV28 and TRBJ2-1, with TRBD2 matching 13 bases. The trim removed 6 bases at V and 8 bases at J, leaving 7 bases unmatched. The CDR3 consists of 15 residues. Germline V gene lookup returns CDR1 MDHEN and CDR2 SYDVKM. The CDR3 protein is CASSYTSGGAHEQFF. The CDR3 nucleotides read TGTGCCAGCAGCTATACTAGCGGGGGGGCGCATGAGCAGTTCTTC.

The chain has TRBV7-2 and TRBJ1-2; 7 bases are shared with TRBD1. The CDR3 is 14 amino acids. Germline values: CDR1 SGHTA, CDR2 FQGNSA. The J segment lost 5 bases and the V segment lost 1 base, leaving 4 bases of the junction unmatched. This CDR3 is CASSLGDRLYGYTF. In nucleotides, the CDR3 is TGTGCCAGCAGCTTAGGGGACAGACTTTATGGCTACACCTTC.

The chain joins TRBV6-1 to TRBJ2-6; D unclear. Germline CDR1 reads MNHNS; CDR2 reads SASEGT. CDR3 length equals 13 residues. V lost 5 bases and J 0 bases, leaving 2 bases between the germline ends. CDR3 sequence: CASSFSGANVLTF. The CDR3 region has the DNA TGTGCCAGCAGTTTCTCTGGGGCCAACGTCCTGACTTTC.